Below are 14 T cell receptor beta chains sequenced from a single sample in a study of Tregs in tolerant kidney transplant recipients. The repertoire was sequenced with immunoSEQ multiplex PCR; TCRdb's copy has only in-frame clones and lacks some. Of approximately 81,000 clones listed, 90% to 95% are singletons. Related graft donors supplied nonmyeloablative bone marrow transplants, and mixed chimerism was transient. The sample here was CD4+ T cells from blood (PBMCs), taken 24 months after the transplant. These receptors originate from a human patient who received a combined kidney and bone marrow transplant. The graft donor may have contributed some T cells.

The V gene is TRBV7-8, the J gene TRBJ2-5, with TRBD1 identical over 9 bases. V was clipped by 5 bases and J by 5 bases; unmatched bases: 15. The CDR3 has 17 amino acids. The V gene's germline CDR1 is SGHVS and CDR2 FQNEAQ. CDR3 protein: CASSTPGSGTGWETQYF. CDR3 nucleotides: TGTGCCAGCAGCACCCCCGGGTCCGGGACAGGGTGGGAGACCCAGTACTTC.

This clone was counted once. The chain links TRBV7-9 to TRBJ2-1, with 13 bases matching TRBD2. Trimming cost V 3 bases and J 6 bases; bases outside gene matches: 2. The V gene's germline CDR1 is SEHNR and CDR2 FQNEAQ (reference sequence). The CDR3 contains 15 residues. In DNA, the CDR3 is TGTGCCAGCAGCTTGGGACTAGCGGGACCCAATGAGCAGTTCTTC. Translated, it gives CASSLGLAGPNEQFF.

Note on this clone: Other DNA sequences within the sample encode an identical CDR3. V is TRBV4-2 and J is TRBJ2-3; no clear D gene. Germline CDR1 is LGHNA and CDR2 is YNFKEQ. Trimming shortened V by 1 base and J by 6 bases, and 14 bases separated the two germline ends. The CDR3 contains 15 residues. CDR3 sequence: CASSQGLWNTDTQYF. The CDR3 DNA reads TGTGCCAGCAGCCAAGGACTTTGGAACACGGATACGCAGTATTTT.

This clone was observed a single time. This sequence joins TRBV6-6 and TRBJ1-4; 10 nucleotides match TRBD1. This CDR3 has 16 residues. J lost 3 bases, V lost 5 bases, and 6 bases had no gene match. Germline values: CDR1 MNHNY, CDR2 SVGAGI (reference sequence). CDR3 sequence (DNA): TGTGCCAGCAGTGTACGGGACAGGGGAGCTAATGAAAAACTGTTTTTT. Translated: CASSVRDRGANEKLFF.

This chain's CDR3 is CATAGDTQYF. For the CDR3, the DNA is TGTGCCACAGCGGGAGATACGCAGTATTTT. The chain employs TRBV7-6 and TRBJ2-3, with a tentative D call TRBD2 (6 bases). Germline V CDR1 and CDR2: SGHVS, FNYEAQ. The CDR3 has 10 amino acids. Trimming took off 10 bases at V and 5 bases at J, with 7 bases between the two ends. The full variable domain, its missing parts supplied by reference TRBV7-6 and TRBJ2-3, is GAGVSQSPRYKVTKRGQDVALRCDPISGHVSLYWYRQALGQGPEFLTYFNYEAQQDKSGLPNDRFSAERPEGSISTLTIQRTEQRDSAMYRCATAGDTQYFGPGTRLTVL.

This clone was seen once. The rearrangement joins TRBV11-3 to TRBJ1-1; no clear D gene. The CDR3 spans 13 residues. V was cut by 7 bases and J by 1 base, with 10 bases left in between. Germline V gene sequence: CDR1 SGHNT, CDR2 YENEEA. Written as DNA, the CDR3 is TGTGCCAGCACCCTGGGAGAGAACACTGAAGCTTTCTTT. Its translation is CASTLGENTEAFF.

The J gene is TRBJ1-6, the V gene TRBV7-2; possibly TRBD1 for D (5 bases). The CDR3 spans 17 residues. V gave up 1 base and J gave up 8 bases, with 18 bases separating them. Per the germline V gene, CDR1 is SGHTA and CDR2 is FQGNSA. CDR3 loop: CASSLVFSWAGDSPLHF. The CDR3 DNA sequence: TGTGCCAGCAGCTTAGTTTTTTCTTGGGCGGGGGATTCACCCCTCCACTTT.

This chain uses TRBV5-6 with TRBJ1-2; weak D call: TRBD1 (6 bases). The CDR3 consists of 13 residues. The germline gives CDR1 SGHDT, CDR2 YYEEEE. Trimming removed 6 bases at V and 4 bases at J, with 13 bases between. DNA for the CDR3: TGTGCCAGCAACCAACAGGGACGCTATGGCTACACCTTC. Translation gives CASNQQGRYGYTF. The full variable domain, its missing parts supplied by reference TRBV5-6 and TRBJ1-2, is DAGVTQSPTHLIKTRGQQVTLRCSPKSGHDTVSWYQQALGQGPQFIFQYYEEEERQRGNFPDRFSGHQFPNYSSELNVNALLLGDSALYLCASNQQGRYGYTFGSGTRLTVV.

The chain recombines TRBV7-3 with TRBJ2-7; D is undetermined. CDR1 and CDR2 from the germline V gene are SGHTA and FQGTGA. V gave up 3 bases and J gave up 6 bases, with 12 bases separating them. The CDR3 sequence is 13 residues long. CDR3 in amino acids: CASSFSTSSEQYF. As DNA, the CDR3 is TGTGCCAGCAGCTTCTCAACGTCTAGCGAGCAGTACTTC.

V is TRBV30 and J is TRBJ1-5, with TRBD1 identical over 7 bases. CDR3 size: 16 residues. V shed 6 bases and J 3 bases; nucleotides not matched to a gene: 14. CDR1 is GTSNPN and CDR2 is SVGIG in the germline V gene (reference sequence). The CDR3 region is CACHRQGEGYNQPQHF. The CDR3 coding sequence is TGTGCCTGTCACAGACAGGGTGAAGGGTACAATCAGCCCCAGCATTTT.

This chain uses TRBV6-5 with TRBJ2-7; D perhaps matches TRBD2 (7 bases). Looked up from germline, CDR1 is MNHEY and CDR2 is SVGAGI. This CDR3 has 15 amino acids. V was trimmed by 8 bases and J by 8 bases, leaving 25 bases between them. The CDR3 here is CASVTGRGAHLQQYF. The DNA for the CDR3 is TGTGCCAGCGTTACCGGCCGGGGGGCTCACCTCCAGCAGTACTTC.

The J gene is TRBJ1-2, the V gene TRBV19, with 8 nucleotides matching TRBD1. The germline V gene encodes CDR1 LNHDA and CDR2 SQIVND (reference sequence). V gave up 9 bases and J gave up 4 bases; unmatched junction bases: 10. The CDR3 totals 14 residues. The chain's CDR3 is CASRRRDRSYGYTF. CDR3 DNA: TGTGCCAGCAGGCGTCGGGACAGGTCCTATGGCTACACCTTC.

This clone was seen a single time. V is TRBV7-2 and J is TRBJ2-1; 13 bases agree with TRBD2. CDR3 length: 17 residues. Losses at the gene ends were 2 bases for V and 1 base for J; bases not matched to a gene: 2. The germline CDR1 and CDR2 sequences are SGHTA and FQGNSA. CDR3 region: CASSLRTSGSSYNEQFF. As DNA, the CDR3 is TGTGCCAGCAGCTTAAGGACTAGCGGGAGTTCCTACAATGAGCAGTTCTTC. Based on the CDR3 plus reference TRBV7-2 and TRBJ2-1, the full variable domain is GAGVSQSPSNKVTEKGKDVELRCDPISGHTALYWYRQSLGQGLEFLIYFQGNSAPDKSGLPSDRFSAERTGGSVSTLTIQRTQQEDSAVYLCASSLRTSGSSYNEQFFGPGTRLTVL.

This clone has only one observation. This chain links TRBV11-3 with TRBJ2-5; D call uncertain. The CDR3 totals 13 residues. Germline values: CDR1 SGHNT, CDR2 YENEEA. V lost 1 base to trimming and J lost 5 bases, with 8 bases between them. The CDR3 is CASSLGPQETQYF. In DNA form, the CDR3 reads TGTGCCAGCAGCTTAGGGCCTCAGGAGACCCAGTACTTC. Combining the CDR3 with reference TRBV11-3 and TRBJ2-5 gives the whole variable domain EAGVVQSPRYKIIEKKQPVAFWCNPISGHNTLYWYLQNLGQGPELLIRYENEEAVDDSQLPKDRFSAERLKGVDSTLKIQPAELGDSAVYLCASSLGPQETQYFGPGTRLLVL.